One sample yielded the 28 T cell receptor beta chains listed below, sequenced in a study of OX40 agonist ivuxolimab in advanced cancers. Profiling relied on immunoSEQ multiplex PCR, and the TCRdb table lists in-frame clones only, not all of them. Here the sample spans 60,000 to 85,000 clones, about 88% being singletons. The source was CD4+ or CD8+ T cells sorted from blood, collected in a trial of the OX40 agonist ivuxolimab. All receptors come from an adult with an advanced solid tumor such as melanoma, head and neck, liver or kidney cancer.

As DNA, the CDR3 is TGTGCCAGCAGCCAAATACAAACGGCCCCGCAGTTCTTC. Its translation is CASSQIQTAPQFF. The chain is built from TRBV14 and TRBJ2-1; D unresolved. Trimming cost V 2 bases and J 12 bases, with 14 bases left between them. The CDR3 length is 13 residues. CDR1 and CDR2 (germline): SGHDN, FVKESK.

This CDR3 is CASSLTGGATNEKLFF. The CDR3 DNA sequence: TGTGCCAGCTCACTTACAGGGGGCGCAACTAATGAAAAACTGTTTTTT. V usage is TRBV18 and J usage is TRBJ1-4; 9 bases are a match to TRBD1. The ends lost 4 bases at V and 0 bases at J; junction bases unmatched: 3. Germline assignment: CDR1 KGHSH and CDR2 LQKENI. The CDR3 has 16 amino acids.

This chain links TRBV29-1 with TRBJ2-5, with a tentative D call TRBD1 (5 bases). Germline V CDR1 and CDR2: SQVTM, ANQGSEA. This CDR3 comprises 12 residues. Trimming pared 5 bases from V and 2 bases from J, leaving 9 bases between. This CDR3 is CSVSAGQETQYF. CDR3 in DNA: TGCAGCGTTTCTGCAGGGCAAGAGACCCAGTACTTC.

The chain combines TRBV4-1 with TRBJ2-7; 9 bases are shared with TRBD2. CDR1 MGHRA and CDR2 YSYEKL come from the germline V gene. The CDR3 contains 15 residues. J was trimmed by 5 bases and V by 1 base; bases with no gene match: 6. CDR3 coding DNA: TGCGCCAGCAGCCAAGGGGCGGTAGCGGGAGACGAGCAGTACTTC. It is translated as CASSQGAVAGDEQYF.

This clone was counted only a few times. This sequence joins TRBV6-5 and TRBJ1-2; TRBD1 might be the D (5 bases). V lost 7 bases, J lost 4 bases, and 13 bases lay in between. Germline V gene lookup returns CDR1 MNHEY and CDR2 SVGAGI. This CDR3 is 13 amino acids long. CDR3 sequence reads: CASKRDGGYGYTF. CDR3 coding DNA: TGTGCCAGCAAACGTGACGGGGGCTATGGCTACACCTTC.

The chain carries TRBV27 and TRBJ2-1; 13 nucleotides match TRBD2. Germline V gene sequence: CDR1 MNHEY, CDR2 SMNVEV (reference sequence). V lost 6 bases and J lost 7; bases outside the gene matches: 6. The CDR3 extends over 15 amino acids. The CDR3 is CASRAGTSGTNEQFF. The CDR3 nucleotides are TGTGCCAGCAGGGCCGGGACTAGCGGGACTAATGAGCAGTTCTTC.

The rearrangement uses TRBV5-1 and TRBJ2-2; TRBD1 agrees at 9 bases. Germline values: CDR1 SGHRS, CDR2 YFSETQ. This CDR3 has 15 residues. V lost 3 bases to trimming and J lost 0 bases; unmatched junction nucleotides: 0. The CDR3 DNA sequence: TGCGCCAGCAGCTGGGACAGGGCGAACACCGGGGAGCTGTTTTTT. Its translation is CASSWDRANTGELFF.

This clone was found once. The V gene is TRBV6-1, the J gene TRBJ1-2, with 10 bases matching TRBD1. CDR1 is MNHNS and CDR2 is SASEGT in the germline V gene. The V and J ends lost 3 bases and 8 bases, in that order; junction bases with no gene match: 6. This CDR3 is 14 amino acids long. CDR3 in DNA: TGTGCCAGCAGTGAGATGGGACAGGGGACCGGCTACACCTTC. Protein: CASSEMGQGTGYTF.

In its sample, this clone was seen once. V and J are TRBV11-2 and TRBJ1-4; D uncertain. The CDR3 extends over 14 amino acids. The germline V gene encodes CDR1 SGHAT and CDR2 FQNNGV. V gave up 6 bases and J gave up 3 bases, with 11 bases separating them. Written as DNA, the CDR3 is TGTGCCAGCAGTAAAGGAGGGCCTAATGAAAAACTGTTTTTT. Protein product: CASSKGGPNEKLFF.

J is TRBJ2-5 and V is TRBV9, with 15 positions matching TRBD2. Germline assignment: CDR1 SGDLS and CDR2 YYNGEE. J lost 5 bases, V lost 2 bases, and 1 base had no gene match. This CDR3 comprises 15 residues. The CDR3 DNA is TGTGCCAGCAGCGTTGGGACTAGCGGGAGGGAGACCCAGTACTTC. Its protein product is CASSVGTSGRETQYF.

The chain is built from TRBV28 and TRBJ1-3; no reliable D call. Germline assignment: CDR1 MDHEN and CDR2 SYDVKM. The CDR3 runs 13 residues. V dropped 8 bases and J dropped 0 bases, with 8 bases sitting between them. The CDR3 reads CASLHSSGNTIYF. The CDR3 DNA reads TGTGCCAGCTTACATAGCTCTGGAAACACCATATATTTT.

This sequence joins TRBV19 and TRBJ2-6; the match to TRBD2 covers 9 bases. The junction had 4 bases not matched to a gene; V was cut back by 7 bases and J by 0 bases. The CDR3 is 16 amino acids. Germline values: CDR1 LNHDA, CDR2 SQIVND (reference sequence). CDR3 sequence reads: CASTLAGRSGANVLTF. The CDR3 coding sequence is TGTGCCAGTACCCTAGCGGGGCGCTCTGGGGCCAACGTCCTGACTTTC.

The chain recombines TRBV29-1 with TRBJ1-4, with TRBD1 matching over 7 bases. The CDR3 length is 14 residues. Per germline, CDR1 SQVTM and CDR2 ANQGSEA. V shed 5 bases, J shed 8 bases, and the junction held 11 bases outside the gene matches. CDR3 sequence: CSVFGTANSEKLFF. The CDR3 region has the DNA TGCAGCGTTTTCGGGACAGCAAATAGCGAAAAACTGTTTTTT.

V gene TRBV7-9 combines with J gene TRBJ1-4; D not certain. Germline CDR1 SEHNR, CDR2 FQNEAQ (reference sequence). The CDR3 extends over 14 amino acids. The germline V and J ends were trimmed by 5 bases and 8 bases, with 15 bases remaining between them. This CDR3 is CASSETGPWEKLFF. The CDR3 region has the DNA TGTGCCAGCAGCGAGACCGGGCCATGGGAAAAACTGTTTTTT. The whole variable domain, filled in from reference TRBV7-9 and TRBJ1-4, reads DTGVSQNPRHKITKRGQNVTFRCDPISEHNRLYWYRQTLGQGPEFLTYFQNEAQLEKSRLLSDRFSAERPKGSFSTLEIQRTEQGDSAMYLCASSETGPWEKLFFGSGTQLSVL.

CDR3 in DNA: TGTGCCACCCTCCTGGATTTGACCGGAAACACCATATATTTT. Translating gives CATLLDLTGNTIYF. The genes are TRBV6-1 and TRBJ1-3; D gene uncertain. V was pared by 10 bases and J by 4 bases, with 17 bases between. CDR3 length: 14 amino acids. The V gene's germline CDR1 is MNHNS and CDR2 SASEGT.

V is TRBV19 and J is TRBJ1-4, with D perhaps TRBD1 (5 bases). Trimming pared 4 bases from V and 7 bases from J, leaving 16 bases between. Germline V lookup: CDR1 LNHDA, CDR2 SQIVND (reference sequence). The CDR3 is made up of 15 amino acids. In nucleotides, the CDR3 is TGTGCCAGTAGTAAAGGCAGGGTGGCAATTGAAAAACTGTTTTTT. This codes for CASSKGRVAIEKLFF.

The CDR3 here is CASSPEKETQYF. As DNA, the CDR3 is TGTGCCAGCTCCCCCGAGAAGGAGACCCAGTACTTC. This chain joins TRBV5-5 and TRBJ2-5; no firm D call. The length of the CDR3 is 12 residues. From germline, CDR1 is SGHKS and CDR2 YYEKEE (reference sequence). Trimming removed 7 bases at V and 5 bases at J, with 12 bases between. Complete variable domain (other parts from reference TRBV5-5 and TRBJ2-5): DAGVTQSPTHLIKTRGQQVTLRCSPISGHKSVSWYQQVLGQGPQFIFQYYEKEERGRGNFPDRFSARQFPNYSSELNVNALLLGDSALYLCASSPEKETQYFGPGTRLLVL.

The CDR3 reads CASSFATITGELFF. The CDR3 DNA is TGTGCCAGCAGCTTTGCCACGATCACCGGGGAGCTGTTTTTT. This chain uses TRBV5-6 with TRBJ2-2; D remains ambiguous. In germline, CDR1 is SGHDT, CDR2 YYEEEE. The CDR3 contains 14 residues. V was trimmed by 2 bases and J by 4 bases, leaving 9 bases between them.

The genes are TRBV11-3 and TRBJ2-3; 10 bases are shared with TRBD1. With V trimmed by 4 bases and J by 1 base, 2 bases remained unmatched. This CDR3 has 15 residues. CDR1 is SGHNT and CDR2 is YENEEA in the germline V gene. CDR3 sequence reads: CASSSGTGGTDTQYF. Written as DNA, the CDR3 is TGTGCCAGCAGCTCCGGGACAGGGGGCACAGATACGCAGTATTTT.

This clone was picked up a small number of times. The V call is TRBV28, the J call TRBJ2-2, with D possibly being TRBD2 (6 bases). V shed 2 bases and J shed 5 bases, with 6 bases lying between them. Per the germline V gene, CDR1 is MDHEN and CDR2 is SYDVKM. The CDR3 loop spans 13 amino acids. CDR3 in DNA: TGTGCCAGCAGTTTACGGGGGACCGGGGAGCTGTTTTTT. Its protein is CASSLRGTGELFF.

The chain employs TRBV10-1 and TRBJ1-1, with TRBD1 as a possible D gene (6 bases). The CDR3 has 13 residues. Trimming stripped 6 bases from V and 3 bases from J, with 11 bases between. CDR1 is WNHNN, CDR2 SYGVQD, per germline (reference sequence). Written as DNA, the CDR3 is TGCGCCAGCAGGAACGAGGGGGACACTGAAGCTTTCTTT. Its protein product is CASRNEGDTEAFF.

The chain combines TRBV6-5 with TRBJ2-7; the D is unclear. This CDR3 contains 13 residues. V was clipped by 3 bases and J by 3 bases, with 9 bases between them. Per the germline V gene, CDR1 is MNHEY and CDR2 is SVGAGI. CDR3 region: CASSYGKNYEQYF. The CDR3 nucleotides read TGTGCCAGCAGTTATGGCAAAAACTACGAGCAGTACTTC.

Details on this clone: Different DNA sequences within this sample yield the same CDR3. This sequence joins TRBV5-1 and TRBJ2-5; D ambiguous. Germline V CDR1 and CDR2: SGHRS, YFSETQ. The V end lost 1 base, the J end lost 5 bases, and 3 bases lay between the germline ends. This CDR3 has 11 amino acids. CDR3 amino acids: CASSLRETQYF. The CDR3 coding sequence is TGCGCCAGCAGCTTGCGGGAGACCCAGTACTTC.

V gene TRBV5-3 combines with J gene TRBJ2-2; D gene ambiguous. TRBV5-3 is designated an ORF whose function remains uncertain. Trimming pared 4 bases from V and 3 bases from J, leaving 16 bases between. The CDR3 loop spans 16 amino acids. The chain's CDR3 is CARSTTPSVDTGELFF. DNA for the CDR3: TGTGCCAGAAGCACTACCCCTTCTGTCGACACCGGGGAGCTGTTTTTT.

The rearrangement joins TRBV5-1 to TRBJ2-3; 11 positions match TRBD2. Per the germline V gene, CDR1 is SGHRS and CDR2 is YFSETQ. CDR3 length: 14 residues. J lost 0 bases, V lost 7 bases, and 1 base had no gene match. CDR3 residues: CASRLAGSTDTQYF. The CDR3 region has the DNA TGCGCCAGCCGACTAGCGGGAAGCACAGATACGCAGTATTTT.

The chain has TRBV2 and TRBJ2-2, with TRBD1 as a possible D gene (5 bases). This CDR3 contains 16 residues. V was clipped by 4 bases and J by 0 bases, with 12 bases between them. The germline V gene encodes CDR1 SNHLY and CDR2 FYNNEI. The CDR3: CASSGQGTANTGELFF. For the CDR3, the DNA is TGTGCCAGCAGTGGTCAGGGCACTGCGAACACCGGGGAGCTGTTTTTT.

The rearrangement joins TRBV25-1 to TRBJ1-1, with 7 bases that match TRBD1. The CDR3 sequence is 16 residues long. V lost 1 base, J lost 3 bases, and 8 bases stayed unmatched. The germline V gene encodes CDR1 MGHDK and CDR2 SYGVNS. In nucleotides, the CDR3 is TGTGCCAGCAGTGAATCTGGTAGGGGGCGGGACACTGAAGCTTTCTTT. This gives the protein CASSESGRGRDTEAFF.

The chain recombines TRBV15 with TRBJ2-4; D possibly corresponds to TRBD2 (6 bases). Between the trimmed V and J ends, which lost 2 bases and 3 bases, there was a span of 14 bases. Germline V gene data show CDR1 as LNHNV and CDR2 as YYDKDF (reference sequence). This CDR3 comprises 16 residues. CDR3 loop: CATSRPPGGGKNIQYF. The CDR3 coding sequence is TGTGCCACCAGCAGACCTCCCGGGGGAGGCAAAAACATTCAGTACTTC.